What follows are 32 T cell receptor beta chains derived from one specimen sequenced in a study of blood T cell repertoires in COVID-19. Assay used: immunoSEQ multiplex PCR; TCRdb lists only in-frame clones, some missing. The sample lists a few hundred thousand clones, about 86% occurring once. The sample consisted of peripheral blood. These receptors all come from a man aged 55 to 69 who had recovered from COVID-19.

The V call is TRBV30, the J call TRBJ1-2, with D possibly matching TRBD1 (6 bases). The CDR3 runs 14 residues. The germline V gene encodes CDR1 GTSNPN and CDR2 SVGIG (reference sequence). Trimming cost V 0 bases and J 4 bases, with 12 bases left between them. This CDR3 is CAWSVLGAVYGYTF. In DNA, the CDR3 is TGTGCCTGGAGTGTATTGGGGGCGGTCTATGGCTACACCTTC.

Comments on this clone: The junction and the germline gene differ at one end; a read error may be behind it. The chain recombines TRBV6-2 or TRBV6-3 with TRBJ2-1; tentatively, D is TRBD1 (5 bases). The CDR3 is 17 residues long. Per the germline V gene, CDR1 is MNHEY and CDR2 is SVGEGT. This chain's CDR3 is CASSDSKSTVTYNEQFF. Written as DNA, the CDR3 is TGTGCCAGCAGTGACTCGAAATCGACAGTTACCTACAATGAGCAGTTCTTC.

V gene TRBV18 combines with J gene TRBJ2-3; 9 positions match TRBD1. From germline, CDR1 is KGHSH and CDR2 LQKENI. CDR3 length: 15 residues. J gave up 2 bases and V 6 bases, and 6 bases lay outside the gene matches. The chain's CDR3 is CASSPTGGVTDTQYF. The CDR3 region has the DNA TGTGCCAGCTCCCCAACAGGGGGCGTCACAGATACGCAGTATTTT.

The table lists this clone with a few counts. V usage is TRBV5-1 and J usage is TRBJ2-3; TRBD2 matches at 7 bases. Germline V gene sequence: CDR1 SGHRS, CDR2 YFSETQ. The CDR3 runs to 16 residues. The trim removed 5 bases at V and 5 bases at J, leaving 14 bases unmatched. Here the CDR3 DNA reads TGCGCCAGCAGACACGGTCCCTGGGTAGCGGGAGATACGCAGTATTTT. It yields the protein CASRHGPWVAGDTQYF.

The chain links TRBV12-3 or TRBV12-4 to TRBJ1-4, with D perhaps matching TRBD1 (5 bases). This CDR3 region has 13 residues. Deletions cut 7 bases from V and 8 bases from J, with 14 bases between. This chain's CDR3 is CASTRRVQEKLFF. CDR3 bases: TGTGCCAGCACTCGCAGGGTTCAGGAAAAACTGTTTTTT.

The V gene is TRBV18, the J gene TRBJ2-7; 8 nucleotides line up with TRBD1. V trimming: 0 bases; J trimming: 5 bases; junction bases outside the gene matches: 6. CDR1 is KGHSH and CDR2 is LQKENI in the germline V gene. The CDR3 totals 15 residues. In DNA, the CDR3 is TGTGCCAGCTCACCACCGGTTCAGGGGGCCCACGAGCAGTACTTC. Translated, it gives CASSPPVQGAHEQYF. Variable domain in full (rest from reference TRBV18 and TRBJ2-7): NAGVMQNPRHLVRRRGQEARLRCSPMKGHSHVYWYRQLPEEGLKFMVYLQKENIIDESGMPKERFSAEFPKEGPSILRIQQVVRGDSAAYFCASSPPVQGAHEQYFGPGTRLTVT.

The chain recombines TRBV11-2 with TRBJ1-4; maybe TRBD1 (6 bases). V dropped 4 bases and J dropped 5 bases, with 14 bases sitting between them. Per germline, CDR1 SGHAT and CDR2 FQNNGV. The CDR3 is made up of 15 amino acids. The CDR3 is CASSYGGRENEKLFF. DNA of the CDR3: TGTGCCAGCAGCTATGGGGGCAGGGAAAATGAAAAACTGTTTTTT.

The chain is built from TRBV30 and TRBJ1-1; no clear D gene. The V end was cut by 1 base, the J end by 5 bases, with 17 bases between. This CDR3 is built from 15 residues. Germline V CDR1 and CDR2: GTSNPN, SVGIG (reference sequence). The CDR3 DNA reads TGTGCCTGGAGTGAGAGGTTAACGGTGGTGACTGAAGCTTTCTTT. This translates into CAWSERLTVVTEAFF.

The V call is TRBV5-4, the J call TRBJ2-1; no definite D call. CDR1 and CDR2 (germline): SGHNT, YYREEE (reference sequence). Trimming removed 0 bases from V and 6 bases from J, with 13 bases in between. The CDR3 loop spans 15 amino acids. The CDR3 loop is CASSLDTVSANEQFF. Here the CDR3 DNA reads TGTGCCAGCAGCTTGGATACAGTAAGTGCCAATGAGCAGTTCTTC.

The chain combines TRBV7-2 with TRBJ1-1; TRBD1 is a possible D gene (6 bases). The germline V gene has CDR1 SGHTA and CDR2 FQGNSA. Deletions cut 1 base from V and 3 bases from J, with 12 bases between. This CDR3 comprises 15 residues. This CDR3 reads CASSLVLGADTEAFF. The CDR3 bases are TGTGCCAGCAGCTTAGTCTTGGGGGCTGACACTGAAGCTTTCTTT.

This chain links TRBV11-2 with TRBJ1-1; possible D gene TRBD1, 5 bases. This CDR3 is 15 amino acids long. The germline gives CDR1 SGHAT, CDR2 FQNNGV. V gave up 2 bases and J gave up 4 bases, with 14 bases separating them. Here the CDR3 DNA reads TGTGCCAGCAGCTTACCACAGGACCCGAGCACTGAAGCTTTCTTT. Translated, it gives CASSLPQDPSTEAFF.

V usage is TRBV2 and J usage is TRBJ2-1, with TRBD1 matching over 11 bases. CDR1 is SNHLY, CDR2 FYNNEI, per germline. The CDR3 is made up of 14 amino acids. V was clipped by 6 bases and J by 2 bases; unmatched bases: 0. The CDR3 nucleotides read TGTGCCAGCAGGGGACAGGGGGCCTACAATGAGCAGTTCTTC. Protein: CASRGQGAYNEQFF.

The chain carries TRBV29-1 and TRBJ2-7; the D gene is possibly TRBD1 (5 bases). Germline V gene sequence: CDR1 SQVTM, CDR2 ANQGSEA. The CDR3 is made up of 17 amino acids. Between the trimmed V and J ends, which lost 5 bases and 4 bases, there was a span of 27 bases. The CDR3 loop reads CSVMGIRGASDMYEQYF. The CDR3, as DNA: TGCAGCGTTATGGGAATAAGGGGCGCGTCGGATATGTACGAGCAGTACTTC.

The V call is TRBV27, the J call TRBJ1-2; 11 nucleotides align to TRBD1. Germline CDR1 and CDR2: MNHEY and SMNVEV (reference sequence). The V segment lost 5 bases and the J segment 1 base; nucleotides outside the gene matches: 6. CDR3 length: 16 residues. CDR3 sequence reads: CASSRGQGAFNYGYTF. CDR3 coding DNA: TGTGCCAGCAGTCGAGGACAGGGGGCATTTAACTATGGCTACACCTTC.

The rearrangement uses TRBV5-1 and TRBJ1-2; 7 nucleotides agree with TRBD1. The CDR3 runs 13 residues. J was trimmed by 8 bases and V by 0 bases; bases with no gene match: 4. Germline V CDR1 and CDR2: SGHRS, YFSETQ. CDR3: CASSLERGQGYTF. The CDR3 coding sequence is TGCGCCAGCAGCTTGGAGAGGGGGCAAGGCTACACCTTC.

This chain joins TRBV1 and TRBJ2-1; TRBD2, the D gene given by the table, was not confirmed from the DNA. TRBV1 is listed as a pseudogene. This CDR3 comprises 19 residues. In nucleotides, the CDR3 is TGCACCAGCACCCGCTGGACTAGCGGGAGTGAGGTCTCCTACAATGAGCAGTTCTTC. This gives the protein CTSTRWTSGSEVSYNEQFF.

Turning to this clone: Other DNA sequences in this sample translate to the same CDR3. The V and J genes are TRBV6-1 and TRBJ1-1; a possible D gene is TRBD1 (5 bases). V was pared by 1 base and J by 2 bases, with 8 bases between. Germline-derived CDR1 and CDR2 are MNHNS and SASEGT. This CDR3 has 14 amino acids. The CDR3 loop is CASSEGGTNTEAFF. CDR3 nucleotide sequence: TGTGCCAGCAGTGAAGGCGGGACTAACACTGAAGCTTTCTTT.

V is TRBV7-3 and J is TRBJ1-2, with D perhaps TRBD1 (5 bases). The V gene lost 3 bases and the J gene lost 6 bases, with 11 bases spanning the gap. Germline V gene sequence: CDR1 SGHTA, CDR2 FQGTGA. The CDR3 is 13 amino acids. The CDR3 reads CASSLKQGNGYTF. CDR3 coding DNA: TGTGCCAGCAGCTTGAAGCAGGGCAATGGCTACACCTTC.

The table lists this clone with many counts. This rearrangement joins TRBV29-1 to TRBJ1-4, with D possibly TRBD1 on 5 matching bases. Trimming took off 4 bases at V and 5 bases at J, with 11 bases between the two ends. This CDR3 spans 13 amino acids. Germline CDR1 reads SQVTM; CDR2 reads ANQGSEA. The DNA for the CDR3 is TGCAGCGTTGGGGGGAGGGTAAATGAAAAACTGTTTTTT. It codes for CSVGGRVNEKLFF.

The chain is built from TRBV18 and TRBJ2-1; 10 nucleotides match TRBD2. In germline, CDR1 is KGHSH, CDR2 LQKENI. With V trimmed by 6 bases and J by 4 bases, 9 bases remained unmatched. The CDR3 is 16 amino acids. The CDR3 here is CASSQRLAGAYNEQFF. Written as DNA, the CDR3 is TGTGCCAGCTCCCAAAGGCTAGCGGGAGCGTACAATGAGCAGTTCTTC.

This clone came up a few times. The CDR3 loop reads CASSLDLQAGYTF. In nucleotides, the CDR3 is TGTGCCAGCAGCCTCGATCTCCAGGCTGGCTACACCTTC. V usage is TRBV14 and J usage is TRBJ1-2; unclear D gene. This CDR3 has 13 residues. Germline CDR1 and CDR2: SGHDN and FVKESK. Trimming cost V 4 bases and J 7 bases, with 13 bases left between them.

The chain couples TRBV25-1 to TRBJ2-1; tentatively, D is TRBD2 (5 bases). The V gene's germline CDR1 is MGHDK and CDR2 SYGVNS. The CDR3 consists of 17 residues. V was shortened by 3 bases and J by 6 bases, with 21 bases between the two germline ends. CDR3 in amino acids: CASSDLNGRERANEQFF. CDR3 DNA sequence: TGTGCCAGCAGTGATCTCAACGGCCGGGAAAGGGCCAATGAGCAGTTCTTC.

J is TRBJ1-4 and V is TRBV5-1, with D possibly TRBD1 on 5 matching bases. The CDR3 covers 19 residues. Looked up from germline, CDR1 is SGHRS and CDR2 is YFSETQ. V lost 2 bases and J lost 8, with 28 bases in between. CDR3 sequence reads: CASSFLGGGMTVPGEKLFF. The CDR3 nucleotides read TGCGCCAGCAGCTTTCTCGGGGGGGGAATGACGGTGCCCGGAGAAAAACTGTTTTTT.

J is TRBJ1-2 and V is TRBV28, with 7 bases fitting TRBD1. CDR3 size: 16 residues. Germline values: CDR1 MDHEN, CDR2 SYDVKM. The V gene end was trimmed by 6 bases and the J gene end by 4 bases; junction bases not matched to a gene: 14. CDR3 sequence (DNA): TGTGCCAGCAGGGACAGGTCCTACACAACCGGCTATGGCTACACCTTC. It codes for CASRDRSYTTGYGYTF.

This chain uses TRBV7-9 with TRBJ2-1; the D gene is possibly TRBD2 (6 bases). The V gene lost 7 bases and the J gene lost 7 bases, with 17 bases spanning the gap. The CDR3 runs to 14 residues. Per the germline V gene, CDR1 is SEHNR and CDR2 is FQNEAQ (reference sequence). The chain's CDR3 is CASIAALKGNEQFF. CDR3 in DNA: TGTGCCAGCATAGCGGCCCTAAAGGGAAATGAGCAGTTCTTC.

This rearrangement joins TRBV7-9 to TRBJ2-7; D is possibly TRBD1 (5 bases). CDR3 length: 14 residues. The germline V and J ends were trimmed by 5 bases and 0 bases, with 11 bases remaining between them. Germline CDR1 reads SEHNR; CDR2 reads FQNEAQ (reference sequence). CDR3 sequence: CASSPLGRSYEQYF. The CDR3 nucleotides are TGTGCCAGCAGCCCTCTGGGGCGCTCCTACGAGCAGTACTTC.

The gene calls are TRBV6-5 and TRBJ1-5, with 7 bases identical to TRBD1. After removal of 10 bases from V and 6 bases from J, the junction contained 9 bases not matched to a gene. The CDR3 sequence is 13 residues long. CDR1 MNHEY and CDR2 SVGAGI come from the germline V gene. CDR3 sequence (DNA): TGTGCCACCCAGTCAGGGGGTAGTCAGCCCCAGCATTTT. As protein: CATQSGGSQPQHF.

The chain carries TRBV28 and TRBJ2-5; the match to TRBD1 covers 9 bases. The V segment lost 5 bases and the J segment 1 base; nucleotides outside the gene matches: 5. The CDR3 covers 15 residues. Germline CDR1 is MDHEN and CDR2 is SYDVKM. CDR3 DNA: TGTGCCAGCAGTCGGACAGGGGCAACCCAAGAGACCCAGTACTTC. Its protein product is CASSRTGATQETQYF. The full variable domain, in which reference TRBV28 and TRBJ2-5 provide the parts outside the CDR3, is DVKVTQSSRYLVKRTGEKVFLECVQDMDHENMFWYRQDPGLGLRLIYFSYDVKMKEKGDIPEGYSVSREKKERFSLILESASTNQTSMYLCASSRTGATQETQYFGPGTRLLVL.

The genes are TRBV2 and TRBJ2-6; TRBD2 matches at 7 bases. CDR1 and CDR2 from the germline V gene are SNHLY and FYNNEI. The CDR3 is 16 amino acids. V lost 11 bases, J lost 0 bases, and 10 bases stayed unmatched. In DNA form, the CDR3 reads TGTGCCGCTAGCGGCACGTCTCCCTCTGGGGCCAACGTCCTGACTTTC. This encodes CAASGTSPSGANVLTF.

The V and J genes are TRBV6-5 and TRBJ1-5; D is unresolved. Trimming removed 8 bases at V and 0 bases at J, with 8 bases between. The CDR3 contains 13 residues. Germline V gene sequence: CDR1 MNHEY, CDR2 SVGAGI. CDR3 nucleotide sequence: TGTGCCAGCCGAGGAAATAGCAATCAGCCCCAGCATTTT. Residues: CASRGNSNQPQHF.

The chain combines TRBV30 with TRBJ2-3, with D uncertain. V was cut by 0 bases and J by 2 bases, with 9 bases left in between. Germline loops: CDR1 GTSNPN, CDR2 SVGIG (reference sequence). This CDR3 is 14 amino acids long. This chain's CDR3 is CAWSVSDVTDTQYF. The CDR3 DNA follows: TGTGCCTGGAGTGTAAGCGACGTCACAGATACGCAGTATTTT.

This clone was recorded a few times. The J gene is TRBJ2-1, the V gene TRBV7-3; TRBD1 agrees at 8 bases. Germline CDR1 and CDR2: SGHTA and FQGTGA. The CDR3 has 15 amino acids. V was clipped by 5 bases and J by 3 bases; unmatched bases: 6. CDR3 residues: CASSPLQGGYNEQFF. CDR3 in DNA: TGTGCCAGCAGCCCCCTACAGGGGGGCTACAATGAGCAGTTCTTC. The variable domain in full, with the rest retrieved from reference TRBV7-3 and TRBJ2-1, is GAGVSQTPSNKVTEKGKYVELRCDPISGHTALYWYRQSLGQGPEFLIYFQGTGAADDSGLPNDRFFAVRPEGSVSTLKIQRTERGDSAVYLCASSPLQGGYNEQFFGPGTRLTVL.